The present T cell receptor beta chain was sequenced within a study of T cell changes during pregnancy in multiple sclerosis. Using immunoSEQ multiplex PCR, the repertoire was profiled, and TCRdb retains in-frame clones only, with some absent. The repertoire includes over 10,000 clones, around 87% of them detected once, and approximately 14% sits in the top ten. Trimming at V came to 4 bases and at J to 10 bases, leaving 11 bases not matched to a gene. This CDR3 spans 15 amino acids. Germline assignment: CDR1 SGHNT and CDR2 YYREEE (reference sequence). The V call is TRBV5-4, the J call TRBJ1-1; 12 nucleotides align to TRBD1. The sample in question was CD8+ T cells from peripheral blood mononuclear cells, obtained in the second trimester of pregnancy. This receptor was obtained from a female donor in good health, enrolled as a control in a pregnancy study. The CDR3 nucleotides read TGTGCCAGCAGCCGGAGGGGACAGGGGGCGGATGGAGCTTTCTTT. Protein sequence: CASSRRGQGADGAFF.